This T cell receptor (beta chain) was identified during a study of blood T cell repertoires in COVID-19. Study-wide background: COVID-19 samples collected from the United States, Italy and Spain covered acute and convalescent phases.

Each participant's cohort was designated according to participant-reported clinical history. Recovered participants had two consecutive negative NP/OP PCR tests, healthcare professional clearance, or symptom resolution. Authors' processing steps: Reference gene primer amplification in the assay estimated nucleated cell counts. This table comes from immunoSEQ multiplex PCR, and its TCRdb copy is limited to in-frame clones, with some not included. V, J and clone size were drawn from that table, and D and trimming were deduced from the DNA. The sample has some 400,000 clones; roughly nine tenths are singletons. CDR3 length: 13 residues. From germline, CDR1 is MGHRA and CDR2 YSYEKL. Trimming left V 0 bases short and J 7 bases short, with 9 bases between.

V is TRBV4-1 and J is TRBJ1-1; D is unresolved. This receptor was identified in a woman in her twenties or thirties who had recovered from COVID-19. The sequenced material came from PBMCs or T cells enriched from blood (not recorded which). In nucleotides, the CDR3 is TGCGCCAGCAGCCAAGATTGGCAGATTGAAGCTTTCTTT. This encodes CASSQDWQIEAFF.